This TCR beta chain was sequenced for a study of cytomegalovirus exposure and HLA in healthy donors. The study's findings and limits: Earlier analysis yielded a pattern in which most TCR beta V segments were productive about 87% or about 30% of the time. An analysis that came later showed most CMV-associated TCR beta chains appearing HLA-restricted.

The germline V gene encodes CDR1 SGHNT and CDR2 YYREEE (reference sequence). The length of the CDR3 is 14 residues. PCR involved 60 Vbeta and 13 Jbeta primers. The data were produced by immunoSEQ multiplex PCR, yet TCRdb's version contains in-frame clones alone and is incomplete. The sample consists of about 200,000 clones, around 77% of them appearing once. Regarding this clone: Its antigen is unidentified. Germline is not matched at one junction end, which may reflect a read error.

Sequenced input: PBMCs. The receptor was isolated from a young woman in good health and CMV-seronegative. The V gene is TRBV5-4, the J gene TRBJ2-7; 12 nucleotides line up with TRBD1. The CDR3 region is CASNLGQGANEQYF. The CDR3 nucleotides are TGTGCCAGCAACTTGGGACAGGGGGCCAACGAGCAGTACTTC.